These T cell receptor beta chains were read from a single sample in a study of Ad26.COV2.S vaccination and SARS-CoV-2 variants. Profiling relied on immunoSEQ multiplex PCR, and the TCRdb table lists in-frame clones only, not all of them. The sample carries about 420,000 clones, roughly 90% recorded once. The material was peripheral blood, obtained in a trial of Ad26.COV2.S vaccine versus placebo. These receptors all stem from a person aged 18-65 years who received the Ad26.COV2.S COVID-19 vaccine or a placebo. Both conserved end residues are part of each CDR3. D genes are given only for firm matches. Size tells how often a clone was seen (once, few, many) or the class of an expanded clone, and some rows leave it out.

>TRBV9|TRBJ2-3|TRBD2|-
CASSPQRGATDTQYF
TGTGCCAGCAGCCCCCAGCGGGGGGCCACAGATACGCAGTATTTT
>TRBV12-3/TRBV12-4|TRBJ2-5|-|-
CASSLGRQETQYF
TGTGCCAGCAGTTTAGGCAGGCAAGAGACCCAGTACTTC
>TRBV30|TRBJ2-3|TRBD1|-
CAWSQGEFTDTQYF
TGTGCCTGGAGTCAGGGGGAATTCACAGATACGCAGTATTTT
>TRBV12-3/TRBV12-4|TRBJ2-1|TRBD1|-
CASRSQGNEQFF
TGTGCCAGCAGGTCACAGGGGAATGAGCAGTTCTTC
>TRBV7-2|TRBJ1-2|-|-
CASSLGTGNNYGYTF
TGTGCCAGCAGCTTAGGAACAGGGAATAACTATGGCTACACCTTC
>TRBV30|TRBJ1-4|-|-
CAWSLDLGNEKLFF
TGTGCCTGGAGCCTCGATCTTGGGAATGAAAAACTGTTTTTT
>TRBV11-2|TRBJ1-5|-|-
CASSLDTQGHQPQHF
TGTGCCAGCAGCTTAGATACTCAGGGTCATCAGCCCCAGCATTTT
>TRBV9|TRBJ2-1|TRBD2|-
CASSVAGGGAVGEQFF
TGTGCCAGCAGCGTAGCTGGCGGGGGGGCCGTTGGTGAGCAGTTCTTC
>TRBV7-2|TRBJ2-7|-|-
CASSPTWGSSYEQYF
TGTGCCAGCAGCCCAACTTGGGGGAGCTCCTACGAGCAGTACTTC
>TRBV24-1|TRBJ1-2|-|-
CATSDGRNYGYTF
TGTGCCACCAGTGATGGCCGTAACTATGGCTACACCTTC
>TRBV6-5|TRBJ1-2|TRBD1|-
CASSPGQFYGYTF
TGTGCCAGCAGTCCGGGACAGTTCTATGGCTACACCTTC
>TRBV5-1|TRBJ1-1|-|-
CASSATGGSNTEAFF
TGCGCCAGCAGCGCCACCGGGGGGAGTAACACTGAAGCTTTCTTT
>TRBV28|TRBJ1-1|TRBD1|-
CASRGTGLSTEAFF
TGTGCCAGCAGGGGGACAGGTCTCAGCACTGAAGCTTTCTTT
>TRBV29-1|TRBJ2-7|TRBD1|-
CSVGRQGYEQYF
TGCAGCGTAGGAAGACAGGGTTACGAGCAGTACTTC
>TRBV19|TRBJ1-5|-|-
CASRPDNSNSNQPQHF
TGTGCCAGTAGACCAGACAATTCTAATAGCAATCAGCCCCAGCATTTT
>TRBV2|TRBJ1-4|-|-
CASFAGGRATNEKLFF
TGTGCCAGCTTTGCTGGGGGGAGAGCAACTAATGAAAAACTGTTTTTT
>TRBV6-4|TRBJ2-2|-|-
CASRQGNTGELFF
TGTGCCAGCAGACAGGGGAACACCGGGGAGCTGTTTTTT
>TRBV5-1|TRBJ2-5|-|-
CASSTNRETQYF
TGCGCCAGCAGCACGAACAGGGAGACCCAGTACTTC
>TRBV11-2|TRBJ2-5|TRBD2|-
CASSLDPSGWETQYF
TGTGCCAGCAGCTTAGATCCTAGCGGGTGGGAGACCCAGTACTTC
>TRBV5-6|TRBJ2-3|-|-
CASSLPTDTQYF
TGTGCCAGCAGCTTACCTACAGATACGCAGTATTTT
>TRBV6-4|TRBJ1-1|TRBD1|once
CASSDGTDREAFF
TGTGCCAGCAGTGACGGGACAGACCGGGAAGCTTTCTTT
>TRBV7-9|TRBJ1-2|-|-
CASSPPGGGYGYTF
TGTGCCAGCAGCCCACCAGGAGGGGGCTATGGCTACACCTTC
>TRBV18|TRBJ1-2|-|-
CASSPGREGYGYTF
TGTGCCAGCTCACCGGGCAGGGAGGGCTATGGCTACACCTTC
>TRBV28|TRBJ2-5|-|once
CASSALGAVETQYF
TGTGCCAGCAGTGCGTTGGGGGCAGTGGAGACCCAGTACTTC
>TRBV6-2/TRBV6-3|TRBJ2-5|-|-
CASSYGSIGETQYF
TGTGCCAGCAGTTACGGTTCAATCGGGGAGACCCAGTACTTC
>TRBV24-1|TRBJ1-4|-|-
CATSDSNSWGDEKLFF
TGTGCCACCAGTGATTCCAACAGCTGGGGGGATGAAAAACTGTTTTTT
>TRBV6-5|TRBJ1-1|-|-
CASRRNTEAFF
TGTGCCAGCAGGAGGAACACTGAAGCTTTCTTT
>TRBV5-6|TRBJ2-5|-|many
CASSLVGVETQYF
TGTGCCAGCAGCTTGGTGGGGGTTGAGACCCAGTACTTC
>TRBV2|TRBJ2-1|-|-
CASRIGYEQFF
TGTGCCAGCAGGATAGGGTATGAGCAGTTCTTC
>TRBV7-9|TRBJ1-4|-|-
CASSLGGGIEKLFF
TGTGCCAGCAGCTTAGGAGGGGGAATTGAAAAACTGTTTTTT
>TRBV14|TRBJ1-1|TRBD1|-
CASSQGSQGAWTEAFF
TGTGCCAGCAGCCAAGGGTCCCAGGGGGCCTGGACTGAAGCTTTCTTT
>TRBV10-3|TRBJ1-1|-|-
CATRMNTEAFF
TGTGCCACACGGATGAACACTGAAGCTTTCTTT
>TRBV29-1|TRBJ1-1|-|-
CSVKGTLNTEAFF
TGCAGCGTTAAAGGCACCTTGAACACTGAAGCTTTCTTT
>TRBV7-2|TRBJ2-1|TRBD1|-
CASRQGVSNEQFF
TGTGCCAGCAGGCAGGGGGTTTCCAATGAGCAGTTCTTC
>TRBV30|TRBJ1-5|-|once
CAWDRSNQPQHF
TGTGCCTGGGACAGGAGCAATCAGCCCCAGCATTTT
>TRBV27|TRBJ2-2|-|-
CASKLLGTGELFF
TGTGCCAGCAAGCTGCTCGGGACCGGGGAGCTGTTTTTT
>TRBV10-3|TRBJ2-1|-|once
CAISEQERTYNEQFF
TGTGCCATCAGTGAACAGGAACGTACGTACAATGAGCAGTTCTTC
>TRBV5-1|TRBJ2-1|TRBD2|-
CASSYPLLAGDNNEQFF
TGCGCCAGCAGCTACCCGCTACTAGCGGGGGACAACAATGAGCAGTTCTTC
>TRBV3-1/TRBV3-2|TRBJ2-7|-|-
CASSQQVAYEQYF
TGTGCCAGCAGCCAACAAGTAGCCTACGAGCAGTACTTC
>TRBV18|TRBJ2-4|-|-
CASSPHAPGADIQYF
TGTGCCAGCTCACCACATGCCCCGGGGGCGGACATTCAGTACTTC
>TRBV28|TRBJ2-7|-|-
CASNPPTGESYEQYF
TGTGCCAGCAACCCCCCGACCGGGGAATCCTACGAGCAGTACTTC
>TRBV4-2|TRBJ2-7|TRBD1|few
CASSQGRDRLSYEQYF
TGTGCCAGCAGCCAAGGTCGGGACAGGTTATCCTACGAGCAGTACTTC
>TRBV11-2|TRBJ1-1|-|few
CASSLDRQGYEAFF
TGTGCCAGCAGCTTAGATCGGCAGGGGTATGAAGCTTTCTTT
>TRBV7-3|TRBJ2-1|-|-
CASSPLGRSSSYNEQFF
TGTGCCAGCAGCCCCCTTGGGCGGTCCAGCTCCTACAATGAGCAGTTCTTC
>TRBV7-6|TRBJ2-1|-|-
CASSEFVGGYNEQFF
TGTGCCAGCAGCGAATTTGTGGGGGGTTACAATGAGCAGTTCTTC
>TRBV28|TRBJ1-2|-|-
CASSLSTARGDYGYTF
TGTGCCAGCAGTTTATCGACCGCACGGGGGGACTATGGCTACACCTTC
>TRBV7-6|TRBJ1-1|-|-
CASSFSENTEAFF
TGTGCCAGCAGCTTCTCAGAGAACACTGAAGCTTTCTTT